The 17 T cell receptor beta chains in this list originate from one sample, sequenced in a study of blood T cell repertoires in COVID-19. Assay: immunoSEQ multiplex PCR; the TCRdb copy retains only in-frame clones and omits some. The repertoire holds about 230,000 clones, with about 90% as singletons. The source material was PBMCs or T cells enriched from blood (not recorded which). These receptors all come from a woman aged 30 to 39 who had been exposed to COVID-19.

Note on this clone: Distinct nucleotide sequences in the sample also encode this CDR3. This chain connects TRBV28 to TRBJ1-4, with a possible D match to TRBD1 (6 bases). Germline CDR1 and CDR2: MDHEN and SYDVKM. The CDR3 has 14 amino acids. With 6 bases removed from V and 5 bases from J, the gap between germline ends came to 13 bases. This CDR3 reads CASSSTGINEKLFF. The CDR3 coding sequence is TGTGCCAGCAGCTCTACAGGGATCAATGAAAAACTGTTTTTT.

This chain uses TRBV5-8 with TRBJ1-2, with D unresolved. Germline assignment: CDR1 SGHTS and CDR2 YDEGEE. Trimming pared 0 bases from V and 3 bases from J, leaving 12 bases between. The CDR3 sequence is 15 residues long. The CDR3 nucleotides are TGTGCCAGCAGCTTGGAACACGGACTTGACTATGGCTACACCTTC. Protein sequence: CASSLEHGLDYGYTF.

This rearrangement joins TRBV5-4 to TRBJ2-1; 11 bases agree with TRBD2. The V gene end was trimmed by 3 bases and the J gene end by 4 bases; junction bases not matched to a gene: 6. The CDR3 sequence is 16 residues long. The germline CDR1 and CDR2 sequences are SGHNT and YYREEE (reference sequence). CDR3 residues: CASSWRLAGSYNEQFF. CDR3 nucleotide sequence: TGTGCCAGCAGCTGGCGACTAGCGGGATCTTACAATGAGCAGTTCTTC.

The J gene is TRBJ2-1, the V gene TRBV30, with TRBD2 as a possible D gene (5 bases). This CDR3 contains 13 residues. Per germline, CDR1 GTSNPN and CDR2 SVGIG (reference sequence). The ends were cut back, 4 bases at V and 5 bases at J, with 12 bases in the middle. The CDR3 reads CAWTPDYNNEQFF. The CDR3 DNA is TGTGCCTGGACTCCCGACTACAACAATGAGCAGTTCTTC.

CDR3 residues: CASSGGTGGTEAFF. The CDR3 DNA follows: TGTGCCAGCAGTGGGGGGACAGGGGGCACTGAAGCTTTCTTT. The chain is built from TRBV2 and TRBJ1-1, with TRBD1 matching over 11 bases. In germline, CDR1 is SNHLY, CDR2 FYNNEI. V lost 4 bases and J lost 4; bases outside the gene matches: 2. The CDR3 covers 14 residues.

The chain links TRBV5-1 to TRBJ2-7; D perhaps matches TRBD2 (6 bases). The V and J ends lost 5 bases and 0 bases respectively, with 15 bases between them. CDR1 is SGHRS, CDR2 YFSETQ, per germline. The CDR3 spans 15 residues. This chain's CDR3 is CASSLVGRSSYEQYF. The CDR3 coding sequence is TGCGCCAGCAGTCTGGTGGGGAGGAGCTCCTACGAGCAGTACTTC.

The rearrangement uses TRBV19 and TRBJ1-1, with D perhaps matching TRBD1 (6 bases). V was shortened by 1 base and J by 0 bases, with 9 bases between the two germline ends. This CDR3 is 15 amino acids long. Germline CDR1 reads LNHDA; CDR2 reads SQIVND (reference sequence). The CDR3 sequence: CASSIGTGMNTEAFF. The CDR3 nucleotides read TGTGCCAGTAGTATAGGCACAGGGATGAACACTGAAGCTTTCTTT. Drawing the rest from reference TRBV19 and TRBJ1-1, the complete variable domain is DGGITQSPKYLFRKEGQNVTLSCEQNLNHDAMYWYRQDPGQGLRLIYYSQIVNDFQKGDIAEGYSVSREKKESFPLTVTSAQKNPTAFYLCASSIGTGMNTEAFFGQGTRLTVV.

CDR3 DNA sequence: TGTGCCAGCAGTCCCCGACAGGGGAACTATGGCTACACCTTC. Translation: CASSPRQGNYGYTF. The chain carries TRBV6-5 and TRBJ1-2; 8 bases agree with TRBD1. CDR3 length equals 14 residues. Germline values: CDR1 MNHEY, CDR2 SVGAGI. The junction had 4 bases not matched to a gene; V was cut back by 5 bases and J by 2 bases.

The rearrangement links TRBV4-2 to TRBJ2-7, with 9 bases lining up with TRBD1. The CDR3 has 17 amino acids. Germline V gives CDR1 LGHNA, CDR2 YNFKEQ. Unmatched junction bases numbered 10, after V lost 0 bases and J lost 4 bases. The chain's CDR3 is CASSQDPRQGVRYEQYF. The DNA for the CDR3 is TGTGCCAGCAGCCAAGATCCCCGACAGGGGGTAAGGTACGAGCAGTACTTC.

This chain uses TRBV5-1 with TRBJ2-3; 7 nucleotides match TRBD1. V gave up 7 bases and J gave up 0 bases; unmatched junction bases: 2. This CDR3 contains 13 residues. CDR1 SGHRS and CDR2 YFSETQ come from the germline V gene. CDR3 in DNA: TGCGCCAGCCGACAGGGAAGCACAGATACGCAGTATTTT. Amino acids: CASRQGSTDTQYF.

This chain connects TRBV27 to TRBJ1-1, with D uncertain. The CDR3 spans 14 residues. The V gene's germline CDR1 is MNHEY and CDR2 SMNVEV (reference sequence). V was trimmed by 6 bases and J by 2 bases, leaving 13 bases between them. DNA for the CDR3: TGTGCCAGCAGCAACCGCCGGGGAAACACTGAAGCTTTCTTT. It codes for CASSNRRGNTEAFF.

The chain carries TRBV15 and TRBJ2-5; perhaps TRBD1 as D (5 bases). This CDR3 has 14 amino acids. V was pared by 0 bases and J by 6 bases, with 11 bases between. The germline gives CDR1 LNHNV, CDR2 YYDKDF (reference sequence). Written as DNA, the CDR3 is TGTGCCACCAGCAGAGATGTTCAGGGAAAGACCCAGTACTTC. Amino acid sequence: CATSRDVQGKTQYF.

CDR3 sequence (DNA): TGTGCCAGCAGCTCCACTCCGGGACATCGTAGCAATCAGCCCCAGCATTTT. This sequence encodes CASSSTPGHRSNQPQHF. This sequence joins TRBV7-7 and TRBJ1-5; maybe TRBD1 (6 bases). The CDR3 is 17 residues long. Germline assignment: CDR1 SSHAT and CDR2 FNYEAQ (reference sequence). V was cut by 4 bases and J by 0 bases, with 16 bases left in between.

Remarks on this clone: It may be a read error: a sequence one base away is much more abundant. The V and J genes are TRBV7-9 and TRBJ2-2; TRBD1 aligns across 7 bases. The CDR3 runs to 15 residues. The J segment lost 0 bases and the V segment lost 3 bases, leaving 1 base of the junction unmatched. Germline loops: CDR1 SEHNR, CDR2 FQNEAQ (reference sequence). For the CDR3, the DNA is TGTGCCAGCAGCTTGGGGACAGCGAACACCGGGGAGCTGTTTTTT. Translation: CASSLGTANTGELFF.

This clone was seen more than once but under ten times. The gene calls are TRBV19 and TRBJ2-7; D is unclear. The V end lost 1 base, the J end lost 1 base, and 11 bases lay between the germline ends. The length of the CDR3 is 15 residues. The germline gives CDR1 LNHDA, CDR2 SQIVND (reference sequence). The CDR3 DNA follows: TGTGCCAGTAGTATAGGACCACAGAAATCCTACGAGCAGTACTTC. This translates into CASSIGPQKSYEQYF.

The chain couples TRBV6-5 to TRBJ2-7, with 8 bases fitting TRBD2. CDR1 and CDR2 (germline): MNHEY, SVGAGI. The J segment lost 5 bases and the V segment lost 6 bases, leaving 3 bases of the junction unmatched. This CDR3 contains 12 residues. The CDR3 here is CASSRGGDEQYF. For the CDR3, the DNA is TGTGCCAGCAGCCGGGGGGGTGACGAGCAGTACTTC.

This chain links TRBV5-1 with TRBJ1-1, with a weak D call TRBD1 (6 bases). The CDR3 has 15 residues. Germline CDR1 SGHRS, CDR2 YFSETQ. The V and J ends lost 4 bases and 5 bases respectively, with 18 bases between them. The CDR3 region is CASSVEWGRRTEAFF. The CDR3 DNA follows: TGCGCCAGCAGCGTGGAATGGGGGCGGAGGACTGAAGCTTTCTTT.